This TCR beta chain was found in a study of blood T cell repertoires in COVID-19. The repertoire was sequenced with immunoSEQ multiplex PCR; TCRdb's copy has only in-frame clones and lacks some. Found here are almost 200,000 clones, approximately 88% of them singletons; the top ten hold roughly 8.8%. Germline V lookup: CDR1 KGHDR, CDR2 SFDVKD. CDR3 length: 13 amino acids. J gave up 8 bases and V 7 bases, and 7 bases lay outside the gene matches. Sequencing was done on a sample of PBMCs or T cells enriched from blood (not recorded which). This receptor was identified in a young woman who had recovered from COVID-19. The chain recombines TRBV24-1 with TRBJ2-1; 7 nucleotides match TRBD2. The chain's CDR3 is CATRVGRGDEQFF. CDR3 sequence (DNA): TGTGCCACCAGGGTTGGGAGGGGAGATGAGCAGTTCTTC.